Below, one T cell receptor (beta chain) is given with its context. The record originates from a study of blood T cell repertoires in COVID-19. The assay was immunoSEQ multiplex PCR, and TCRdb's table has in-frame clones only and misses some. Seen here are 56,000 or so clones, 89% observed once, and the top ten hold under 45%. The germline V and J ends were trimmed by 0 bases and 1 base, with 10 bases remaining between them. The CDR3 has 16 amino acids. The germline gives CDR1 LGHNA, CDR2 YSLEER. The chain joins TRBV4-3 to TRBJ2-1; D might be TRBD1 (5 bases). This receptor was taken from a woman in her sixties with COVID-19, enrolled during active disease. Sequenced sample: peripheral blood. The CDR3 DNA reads TGCGCCAGCAGCCAAGATCAGGGCCAATCCTACAATGAGCAGTTCTTC. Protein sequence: CASSQDQGQSYNEQFF.